The text below deals with one T cell receptor beta chain. Its antigen remains undetermined. Sequencing used a NextSeq 550. The Human TCR Profiling Kit (MiLaboratory) was used to prepare UMI-labeled 5' RACE TRB cDNA libraries. The full amount of extracted RNA was used for cDNA synthesis, and the full amount of resulting cDNA was used for PCR amplification. Libraries were prepared in parallel with an identical number of PCR cycles. The source study handled its data this way. With a minimum of two reads required per UMI, MIGEC and MiXCR pulled out about 49,000 +/- 11,000 unique UMI-labeled TRB cDNA molecules from each library. Each library averaged about 37,000 +/- 9,700 functional in-frame TRB CDR3 nucleotide clonotypes without stop codons. After downsampling to 5000 UMI-labeled TRB molecules per sample, diversity metrics such as normalized Shannon-Wiener and Chao1 were calculated in VDJtools. Clonotype-size-weighted physicochemical properties of the central five CDR3 residues (interaction energy, strength, volume and Kidera factor 4) were computed in VDJtools. TCRdb reprocessed the reads; each CDR3 protein sequence makes one entry, and DNA is unavailable. These V and J calls rely on TCRdb rather than the paper's analysis. The sample's clone listing holds about 130,000 distinct CDR3 sequences. The ten largest make up 0.4% to 0.45% of the sample.

The data originate from a study of CXCR3-negative and CXCR3-positive naive CD8 T cells (dated by TCRdb to the late 2010s). A note on the overall study: In total, 130 million to 150 million TRB reads were obtained, or roughly 1.5 +/- 0.3 million reads per library. The diversity and physicochemical repertoire analyses included more than ten donors pooled from two independent experiments. Naive subsets from 5 or 6 donors and memory cells from 3 donors were included in the TRBV-TRBJ cluster analysis. Results and caveats for the whole study, not just this receptor: Comparably high repertoire diversity was found in both naive subsets, whereas much lower repertoire diversity was found in memory CD8+ T cells. TRBV-TRBJ usage was similar between naive CXCR3-negative and CXCR3-positive cells from the same donor, while memory cells showed distinct patterns. Because CXCR3 expression was partially decreased after cryopreservation, freshly isolated PBMCs were used for most assays. Compared with CXCR3-negative naive cells, CXCR3-positive naive cells had TRB CDR3s with higher hydrophobicity (lower Kidera factor 4), lower energy, and higher strength and volume indices. Because surface CD5, which has been linked to self-reactivity in mice, was comparable between naive subsets, TCR interaction strength was also inferred from TRB CDR3 physicochemical properties.

Each CD8+ T cell subset was flow-sorted in triplicate, with over 250,000 cells per subset placed directly into RLT lysis buffer. To keep memory contaminants out, a stringent definition of naive CD8+ T cells was applied: CD45RO-CCR7+CD27+CD95-. Peripheral blood mononuclear cells were isolated from buffy coats using standard density gradient centrifugation. A FACSAria III was used to flow-sort naive CXCR3-negative and CXCR3-positive CD8+ T cells. Total RNA was extracted from sorted cells using an RNeasy Mini Kit. Sequencing used naive CXCR3+ CD8+ T cells from blood. The intended sense of this specimen's cell subset or site label: CD45RO-CCR7+CD27+CD95- naive CD8+ T cells expressing CXCR3 (TNR3+). This sequence was found in a human donor in good health. Some clones in this sample may be carry-over from other donors' samples.

The CDR3 region reads CASKGGRGTPGTEAFF. The receptor chain draws on TRBV19 and TRBJ1-1; the D gene TCRdb calls, TRBD1, cannot be checked with no DNA. From a lookup of the germline V gene (reference sequence), CDR1 and CDR2 are LNHDA and SQIVND. The CDR3, cysteine through phenylalanine, is 16 amino acids long. The record lacks a DNA sequence. With the portions outside the CDR3 filled from the reference TRBV19 and TRBJ1-1 genes, the complete variable region becomes DGGITQSPKYLFRKEGQNVTLSCEQNLNHDAMYWYRQDPGQGLRLIYYSQIVNDFQKGDIAEGYSVSREKKESFPLTVTSAQKNPTAFYLCASKGGRGTPGTEAFFGQGTRLTVV.